The 22 T cell receptor beta chains below come from one sample, sequenced in a study of cytomegalovirus exposure and HLA in healthy donors. 13 Jbeta primers and 60 Vbeta primers were used for the PCR. Data came from immunoSEQ multiplex PCR; TCRdb stores just in-frame clones and leaves some out. The sample data list 160,000 or so clones. The sample comprised PBMCs. The receptors derive from a man aged 25 to 40 in good health and CMV-seronegative.

This rearrangement joins TRBV19 to TRBJ1-2, with D possibly being TRBD1 (5 bases). Germline V gives CDR1 LNHDA, CDR2 SQIVND (reference sequence). This CDR3 has 13 amino acids. Trimming shortened V by 3 bases and J by 6 bases, and 11 bases separated the two germline ends. The CDR3 here is CASSISAGHGYTF. In DNA, the CDR3 is TGTGCCAGTAGTATTTCGGCGGGACATGGCTACACCTTC.

The chain joins TRBV5-8 to TRBJ2-5; 7 bases agree with TRBD1. The V gene's germline CDR1 is SGHTS and CDR2 YDEGEE. V was pared by 3 bases and J by 5 bases, with 13 bases of the junction left unmatched. This CDR3 has 16 amino acids. The CDR3 reads CASSSQGFSVGETQYF. Here the CDR3 DNA reads TGTGCCAGCAGCTCACAGGGGTTCAGTGTAGGGGAGACCCAGTACTTC.

This chain uses TRBV7-9 with TRBJ2-1, with D perhaps TRBD2 (5 bases). The CDR3 consists of 16 residues. The V end was cut by 2 bases, the J end by 5 bases, with 16 bases between. The V gene's germline CDR1 is SEHNR and CDR2 FQNEAQ (reference sequence). The CDR3 DNA sequence: TGTGCCAGCAGCTTAACGGGCAACGCGAGGGACAATGAGCAGTTCTTC. Translated, it gives CASSLTGNARDNEQFF.

V and J are TRBV18 and TRBJ2-3; 7 bases are a match to TRBD1. Germline CDR1 and CDR2: KGHSH and LQKENI. This CDR3 region has 17 residues. The V gene end was trimmed by 3 bases and the J gene end by 4 bases; junction bases not matched to a gene: 13. CDR3 nucleotides: TGTGCCAGCTCACCTCCCCGGGACAGCCGGTCCTCAGATACGCAGTATTTT. Its protein product is CASSPPRDSRSSDTQYF.

The chain recombines TRBV12-5 with TRBJ2-1; the match to TRBD2 covers 14 bases. Germline V gene sequence: CDR1 LGHNT, CDR2 FRNRAP. The CDR3 loop spans 16 amino acids. The V segment lost 6 bases and the J segment 2 bases; nucleotides outside the gene matches: 3. CDR3 sequence (DNA): TGTGCTAGTGGCCCGGGACTAGCGGGGGCCTACAATGAGCAGTTCTTC. Encoded protein: CASGPGLAGAYNEQFF.

The rearrangement uses TRBV28 and TRBJ2-7; D is unresolved. Trimming took 2 bases from V and 0 from J, leaving 8 bases between them. CDR1 is MDHEN, CDR2 SYDVKM, per germline. CDR3 length: 14 residues. The CDR3 coding sequence is TGTGCCAGCAGTTTAAACTGGAGCTCCTACGAGCAGTACTTC. Translating gives CASSLNWSSYEQYF.

The chain couples TRBV6-4 to TRBJ1-2; TRBD1 matches at 10 bases. Germline V CDR1 and CDR2: MRHNA, SNTAGT. Trimming at V came to 0 bases and at J to 4 bases, leaving 8 bases not matched to a gene. This CDR3 is built from 17 residues. This CDR3 reads CASSDSSLGQGPYGYTF. In DNA form, the CDR3 reads TGTGCCAGCAGTGACTCGAGTCTGGGACAGGGGCCCTATGGCTACACCTTC.

The V and J genes are TRBV29-1 and TRBJ1-1; weak D call: TRBD1 (5 bases). Germline values: CDR1 SQVTM, CDR2 ANQGSEA. This CDR3 region has 13 residues. Trimming removed 7 bases from V and 3 bases from J, with 15 bases in between. The CDR3 loop reads CSGMWGVDTEAFF. In DNA form, the CDR3 reads TGCAGCGGGATGTGGGGGGTAGACACTGAAGCTTTCTTT.

The CDR3 here is CASSILAGSSYNEQFF. The CDR3 nucleotides are TGCGCCAGCAGCATCCTAGCGGGAAGCTCCTACAATGAGCAGTTCTTC. The chain links TRBV5-1 to TRBJ2-1; 9 bases align to TRBD2. Germline loops: CDR1 SGHRS, CDR2 YFSETQ. V was pared by 4 bases and J by 0 bases, with 5 bases of the junction left unmatched. The CDR3 length is 16 residues.

The CDR3 sequence is CASSQRQGGTYEQYF. In DNA, the CDR3 is TGTGCCAGCAGCCAGCGACAGGGGGGAACCTACGAGCAGTACTTC. This chain links TRBV11-2 with TRBJ2-7; 9 bases line up with TRBD1. There are 15 residues in the CDR3. CDR1 and CDR2 from the germline V gene are SGHAT and FQNNGV. Trimming took 5 bases from V and 2 from J; bases not matched to a gene: 7.

The genes are TRBV27 and TRBJ2-7; the D is unclear. The CDR3 runs 13 residues. Germline V gene data show CDR1 as MNHEY and CDR2 as SMNVEV (reference sequence). V lost 5 bases and J lost 7, with 15 bases in between. The CDR3 region is CASSPSGSREQYF. CDR3 DNA sequence: TGTGCCAGCAGTCCGTCCGGGTCGCGGGAGCAGTACTTC.

V usage is TRBV29-1 and J usage is TRBJ2-2, with TRBD1 as a possible D gene (5 bases). This CDR3 has 14 amino acids. Trimming stripped 5 bases from V and 4 bases from J, with 14 bases between. Germline-derived CDR1 and CDR2 are SQVTM and ANQGSEA. In DNA form, the CDR3 reads TGCAGCGTTCGTCGGCAGGGCGGCACCGGGGAGCTGTTTTTT. Encoded protein: CSVRRQGGTGELFF.

V gene TRBV5-1 combines with J gene TRBJ1-3; 7 bases map to TRBD1. The trim removed 3 bases at V and 4 bases at J, leaving 16 bases unmatched. Per germline, CDR1 SGHRS and CDR2 YFSETQ. The CDR3 contains 18 residues. CDR3 DNA: TGCGCCAGCAGCTCCCAAAAAACGACAGGGAACTTGGGAAACACCATATATTTT. Translating it yields CASSSQKTTGNLGNTIYF.

The rearrangement joins TRBV6-5 to TRBJ1-6; tentative D call: TRBD1 (5 bases). The CDR3 has 14 residues. Germline loops: CDR1 MNHEY, CDR2 SVGAGI. The ends were cut back, 7 bases at V and 8 bases at J, with 15 bases in the middle. The CDR3 DNA is TGTGCCAGCACCCAAGTTCCGGGGGATTCACCCCTCCACTTT. Its translation is CASTQVPGDSPLHF.

The chain employs TRBV29-1 and TRBJ2-1; TRBD2 matches at 7 bases. The length of the CDR3 is 15 residues. V dropped 0 bases and J dropped 7; count of bases not matched to a gene: 9. Germline CDR1 SQVTM, CDR2 ANQGSEA. CDR3 nucleotide sequence: TGCAGCGTTGAAGACTGGCGGGGGTTACAAAATGAGCAGTTCTTC. Residues: CSVEDWRGLQNEQFF.

The V call is TRBV25-1, the J call TRBJ2-5, with TRBD2 identical over 10 bases. V shed 7 bases and J 4 bases; nucleotides not matched to a gene: 6. Germline CDR1 reads MGHDK; CDR2 reads SYGVNS. The CDR3 totals 14 residues. The CDR3 reads CASTLAGRTETQYF. The CDR3 DNA is TGTGCCAGCACACTAGCGGGACGAACAGAGACCCAGTACTTC.

V and J are TRBV4-2 and TRBJ2-2; a weak D match, TRBD2 (5 bases). In germline, CDR1 is LGHNA, CDR2 YNFKEQ. V was clipped by 0 bases and J by 6 bases, with 17 bases between them. The CDR3 spans 17 residues. As DNA, the CDR3 is TGTGCCAGCAGCCAAGAAGATCGGGGAATAGAGGCCGGGGAGCTGTTTTTT. Encoded protein: CASSQEDRGIEAGELFF.

V is TRBV10-3 and J is TRBJ2-2; D is unresolved. Trimming cost V 3 bases and J 3 bases, with 2 bases left between them. CDR1 is ENHRY, CDR2 SYGVKD, per germline. This CDR3 is 12 amino acids long. For the CDR3, the DNA is TGTGCCATCAGTGACTACACCGGGGAGCTGTTTTTT. This gives the protein CAISDYTGELFF.

The chain joins TRBV6-1 to TRBJ2-5; D might be TRBD1 (6 bases). Germline V lookup: CDR1 MNHNS, CDR2 SASEGT. The CDR3 runs to 14 residues. Trimming stripped 7 bases from V and 3 bases from J, with 15 bases between. CDR3 sequence (DNA): TGTGCCAGCAAGACAAGGACAGCGGAAGAGACCCAGTACTTC. This codes for CASKTRTAEETQYF.

The V and J genes are TRBV4-2 and TRBJ2-7, with TRBD2 matching over 9 bases. The length of the CDR3 is 19 residues. The germline V gene encodes CDR1 LGHNA and CDR2 YNFKEQ. V dropped 1 base and J dropped 3; count of bases not matched to a gene: 16. The CDR3, as DNA: TGTGCCAGCAGCCAAGTTAGCGGGGGAGCGGGACTACCTATCTACGAGCAGTACTTC. It is translated as CASSQVSGGAGLPIYEQYF.

CDR3 in amino acids: CASDLSGGSYEQYF. CDR3 DNA sequence: TGTGCTAGTGATCTGTCAGGAGGCTCCTACGAGCAGTACTTC. The V and J genes are TRBV12-5 and TRBJ2-7; tentatively, D is TRBD2 (5 bases). This CDR3 is built from 14 residues. The germline V gene encodes CDR1 LGHNT and CDR2 FRNRAP. V was cut by 7 bases and J by 0 bases, with 13 bases left in between.

V is TRBV7-9 and J is TRBJ2-3; 7 bases are shared with TRBD2. Trimming removed 5 bases from V and 3 bases from J; junction bases left unmatched: 5. CDR3 length equals 14 residues. Germline V lookup: CDR1 SEHNR, CDR2 FQNEAQ (reference sequence). The CDR3 coding sequence is TGTGCCAGCAGCCTTTACGGGAGGACAGATACGCAGTATTTT. The encoded protein is CASSLYGRTDTQYF.